The 9 T cell receptor beta chains reported below all come from one sample, sequenced in a study of early T cells in non-severe SARS-CoV-2 infection. In TCRdb, the 5' RACE reads were re-called with MiXCR into one record per CDR3 protein. There are more than 75,000 distinct CDR3 sequences in the sample; less than 15% occur only once, and under 7.5% lies in the top ten. Sequencing used whole blood. All receptors come from an adult who was a healthcare worker with PCR-confirmed SARS-CoV-2 infection or an uninfected control (not recorded which).

This clonotype occurred a few times. The gene calls are TRBV6-2 or TRBV6-3 and TRBJ2-7, with D possibly being TRBD2 (5 bases). The length of the CDR3 is 18 residues. Trimming took 5 bases from V and 4 from J, leaving 27 bases between them. Germline V CDR1 and CDR2: MNHEY, SVGEGT. The CDR3 DNA sequence: TGTGCCAGCAGTACAGACCTGATGTCGGGGTCGTTTCGATACGAGCAGTACTTC. This encodes CASSTDLMSGSFRYEQYF.

This clonotype was seen only a few times. V gene TRBV7-8 combines with J gene TRBJ1-3; no definite D call. The CDR3 length is 14 residues. Trimming cost V 3 bases and J 6 bases, with 12 bases left between them. Germline V lookup: CDR1 SGHVS, CDR2 FQNEAQ. CDR3 in DNA: TGTGCCAGCAGCTTTAGCCCCTCCGCAAACACCATATATTTT. It codes for CASSFSPSANTIYF.

The chain joins TRBV28 to TRBJ2-7; D is ambiguous. Between the trimmed V and J ends, which lost 6 bases and 2 bases, there was a span of 11 bases. CDR3 length: 13 amino acids. Germline V gene data show CDR1 as MDHEN and CDR2 as SYDVKM. The CDR3 DNA reads TGTGCCAGCAGCACCGGATTTACCTACGAGCAGTACTTC. Encoded protein: CASSTGFTYEQYF.

The sample holds one count of this clonotype. The rearrangement uses TRBV2 and TRBJ2-1; weak D call: TRBD2 (6 bases). This CDR3 has 12 residues. The germline V and J ends were trimmed by 9 bases and 6 bases, with 12 bases remaining between them. The germline gives CDR1 SNHLY, CDR2 FYNNEI. CDR3 loop: CARAQEGNEQFF. CDR3 DNA sequence: TGTGCCAGAGCCCAGGAGGGCAATGAGCAGTTCTTC.

V gene TRBV3-1 combines with J gene TRBJ1-6, with 12 bases that match TRBD1. The length of the CDR3 is 15 residues. CDR1 and CDR2 (germline): LGHDT, YNNKEL (reference sequence). Trimming cost V 1 base and J 10 bases; bases outside gene matches: 2. The CDR3 sequence is CASSQAGTGGSPLHF. The CDR3 nucleotides are TGTGCCAGCAGCCAAGCGGGGACAGGGGGCTCACCCCTCCACTTT.

This clonotype has just a few counts. V is TRBV7-8 and J is TRBJ1-2; D gene uncertain. Germline loops: CDR1 SGHVS, CDR2 FQNEAQ. CDR3 size: 17 residues. The germline V and J ends were trimmed by 5 bases and 1 base, with 20 bases remaining between them. In nucleotides, the CDR3 is TGTGCCAGCAGCCCACCGGAAGGACCGAGGAGTAACTATGGCTACACCTTC. Residues: CASSPPEGPRSNYGYTF. The whole variable domain, remainder taken from reference TRBV7-8 and TRBJ1-2, is GAGVSQSPRYKVAKRGQDVALRCDPISGHVSLFWYQQALGQGPEFLTYFQNEAQLDKSGLPSDRFFAERPEGSVSTLKIQRTQQEDSAVYLCASSPPEGPRSNYGYTFGSGTRLTVV.

The CDR3 here is CASSQESGPDTQYF. The CDR3 DNA reads as TGTGCCAGCAGCCAAGAGAGCGGTCCAGATACGCAGTATTTT. The V and J genes are TRBV3-1 and TRBJ2-3; D is possibly TRBD2 (5 bases). The ends were cut back, 0 bases at V and 4 bases at J, with 8 bases in the middle. The length of the CDR3 is 14 residues. Germline V CDR1 and CDR2: LGHDT, YNNKEL (reference sequence).

The sample holds a few counts of this clonotype. V gene TRBV20-1 combines with J gene TRBJ2-6, with D hard to call. Germline V lookup: CDR1 DFQATT, CDR2 SNEGSKA (reference sequence). Trimming cost V 6 bases and J 0 bases, with 6 bases left between them. This CDR3 is built from 13 residues. CDR3 coding DNA: TGCAGTGCAATACACTCTGGGGCCAACGTCCTGACTTTC. Encoded protein: CSAIHSGANVLTF.

The chain carries TRBV11-2 and TRBJ2-2; tentatively, D is TRBD1 (6 bases). Germline V CDR1 and CDR2: SGHAT, FQNNGV. The CDR3 sequence is 16 residues long. V was clipped by 5 bases and J by 1 base, with 14 bases between them. The CDR3 nucleotides read TGTGCCAGCAGCCTGAACAGGGTCATGAACACCGGGGAGCTGTTTTTT. Encoded protein: CASSLNRVMNTGELFF.